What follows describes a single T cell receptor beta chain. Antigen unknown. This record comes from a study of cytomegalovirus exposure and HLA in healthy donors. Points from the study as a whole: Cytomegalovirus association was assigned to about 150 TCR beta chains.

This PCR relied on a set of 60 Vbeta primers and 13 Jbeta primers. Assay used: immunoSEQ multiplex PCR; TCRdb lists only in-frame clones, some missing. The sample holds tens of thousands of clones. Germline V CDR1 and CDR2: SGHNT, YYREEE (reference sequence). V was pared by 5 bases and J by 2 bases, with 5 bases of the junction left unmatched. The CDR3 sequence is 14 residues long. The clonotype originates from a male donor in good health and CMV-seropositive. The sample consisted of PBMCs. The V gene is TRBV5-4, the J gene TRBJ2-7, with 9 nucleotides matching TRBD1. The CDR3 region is CASSRGDRAYEQYF. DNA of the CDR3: TGTGCCAGCAGTCGAGGGGACAGGGCCTACGAGCAGTACTTC.